Listed below are T cell receptor beta chains from one sample, sequenced in a study of cytomegalovirus exposure and HLA in healthy donors. This table comes from immunoSEQ multiplex PCR, and its TCRdb copy is limited to in-frame clones, with some not included. The sample has approximately 130,000 clones, 75% to 90% seen once. Sequenced: PBMCs. All receptors come from a man aged 35 to 55 in good health and CMV-seronegative. Each CDR3 is given with its conserved first and last residue. The D gene is left open where the match is weak. The size entry is marked missing in some rows and otherwise reads once, few, many or a size class.

clone_size j_call v_call d_call cdr3_nt cdr3_aa
few TRBJ1-5 TRBV7-2 NA TGTGCCAGCAGCTTTCCGAATCAGCCCCAGCATTTT CASSFPNQPQHF
NA TRBJ1-1 TRBV6-5 NA TGTGCCAGCAGTCCTTGGGGGCGTGGGAACACTGAAGCTTTCTTT CASSPWGRGNTEAFF
NA TRBJ1-2 TRBV28 TRBD1 TGTGCCAGCAGTTTGGACAGGGCCAAGGGCTACACCTTC CASSLDRAKGYTF
NA TRBJ1-1 TRBV5-1 NA TGCGCCAGCAGCTTTTCGGGGAGGAACACTGAAGCTTTCTTT CASSFSGRNTEAFF
NA TRBJ2-5 TRBV19 TRBD1 TGTGCCAGTAGTGACTCGCCGGGACAGGGAAGCGGGACCCAGTACTTC CASSDSPGQGSGTQYF
few TRBJ2-5 TRBV6-1 NA TGTGCCAGCGAAGGGGAAATTGAAGAGACCCAGTACTTC CASEGEIEETQYF
few TRBJ1-6 TRBV6-1 NA TGTGCCAGCAGTGAAGGGACAGCTAATTCACCCCTCCACTTT CASSEGTANSPLHF
NA TRBJ1-1 TRBV7-3 TRBD1 TGTGCCAGCAGCAAACAGGGGGCGCGGGAAGAAGCTTTCTTT CASSKQGAREEAFF
NA TRBJ2-1 TRBV5-4 TRBD2 TGTGCCAGCAGCTTAGGCGGGAGGGGTGAGCAGTTCTTC CASSLGGRGEQFF
NA TRBJ2-2 TRBV7-8 TRBD1 TGTGCCAGCAGCGCCGACAGGGGTGGCACCGGGGAGCTGTTTTTT CASSADRGGTGELFF
NA TRBJ2-7 TRBV2 NA TGTGCCAGCAGAAACGGAATACTAAGCTACGAGCAGTACTTC CASRNGILSYEQYF
NA TRBJ2-7 TRBV2 TRBD2 TGTGCCAGCAGCTTAGCGGGGGGGACCTACGAGCAGTACTTC CASSLAGGTYEQYF
NA TRBJ2-2 TRBV29-1 TRBD1 TGCAGCGTTCCGGACAGGGTGAACACCGGGGAGCTGTTTTTT CSVPDRVNTGELFF
once TRBJ2-1 TRBV2 NA TGTGCCAGCATAGGAACAGGGCACAATGAGCAGTTCTTC CASIGTGHNEQFF
NA TRBJ2-3 TRBV7-2 NA TGTGCCAGCAGCTTAGGGCAGGGAGATACGCAGTATTTT CASSLGQGDTQYF
NA TRBJ1-6 TRBV7-8 NA TGTGCCAGCAGCTTAAGACAGAGCGATAATTCACCCCTCCACTTT CASSLRQSDNSPLHF